These 22 T cell receptor beta chains share one sample of origin, sequenced in a study of human T cells and chemical hapten exposure. Time point here: patch test 3, about 24 weeks after DPC sensitization. Treatment described: therapeutic diphenylcyclopropenone sensitization with weekly scalp DPC. TCRdb used MiXCR to reprocess the RACE reads, holding one entry per CDR3 protein. In the table there are 85,000 to 100,000 distinct CDR3 sequences, 25% to 30% of which are singletons. Sequencing was performed on whole blood, taken in connection with sensitization to the hapten diphenylcyclopropenone (DPC). Every receptor here comes from a man aged 40-50 years with alopecia areata. Some clones in this sample may be carry-over from other donors' samples.

In its sample, this clonotype was seen a few times. The rearrangement joins TRBV3-1 to TRBJ2-2; D is unclear. Germline CDR1 LGHDT, CDR2 YNNKEL (reference sequence). V lost 1 base, J lost 8 bases, and 5 bases lay in between. This CDR3 spans 12 amino acids. CDR3 sequence reads: CASSQVGGELFF. CDR3 DNA sequence: TGTGCCAGCAGCCAAGTAGGAGGGGAGCTGTTTTTT.

This clonotype has only a few counts. Here the CDR3 reads CASSPGGTRIANEQFF. DNA for the CDR3: TGCGCCAGCAGCCCCGGAGGGACTAGAATAGCGAATGAGCAGTTCTTC. The chain employs TRBV5-1 and TRBJ2-1; 8 positions agree with TRBD2. The CDR3 has 16 amino acids. Germline V gene data show CDR1 as SGHRS and CDR2 as YFSETQ. The ends lost 4 bases at V and 7 bases at J; junction bases unmatched: 13.

The V and J genes are TRBV3-1 and TRBJ2-2, with 11 bases that match TRBD2. Per germline, CDR1 LGHDT and CDR2 YNNKEL (reference sequence). This CDR3 is built from 16 residues. The V segment lost 6 bases and the J segment 5 bases; nucleotides outside the gene matches: 8. The CDR3 region is CASSSVGTSGTGELFF. DNA for the CDR3: TGTGCCAGCAGTTCCGTAGGGACTAGCGGAACCGGGGAGCTGTTTTTT.

This clonotype was seen only a few times. The V call is TRBV2, the J call TRBJ2-7, with 8 bases that match TRBD1. CDR3 size: 13 residues. Looked up from germline, CDR1 is SNHLY and CDR2 is FYNNEI. The V gene end was trimmed by 8 bases and the J gene end by 2 bases; junction bases not matched to a gene: 5. The CDR3 DNA reads as TGTGCCAGCGCTGACAGGGGAACCTACGAGCAGTACTTC. This gives the protein CASADRGTYEQYF.

CDR3 sequence reads: CASSRQGANEKLFF. The CDR3, as DNA: TGTGCCAGCAGTAGACAGGGGGCTAATGAAAAACTGTTTTTT. This sequence joins TRBV6-6 and TRBJ1-4, with 9 nucleotides matching TRBD1. Germline V gives CDR1 MNHNY, CDR2 SVGAGI (reference sequence). This CDR3 is built from 14 residues. V was clipped by 5 bases and J by 3 bases; unmatched bases: 1.

The chain couples TRBV28 to TRBJ2-7; D possibly corresponds to TRBD1 (6 bases). V was shortened by 6 bases and J by 5 bases, with 11 bases between the two germline ends. The CDR3 loop spans 12 amino acids. Germline V CDR1 and CDR2: MDHEN, SYDVKM. The CDR3 here is CASRKDSHEQYF. CDR3 bases: TGTGCCAGCAGAAAGGACAGCCACGAGCAGTACTTC. Combining the CDR3 with reference TRBV28 and TRBJ2-7 gives the whole variable domain DVKVTQSSRYLVKRTGEKVFLECVQDMDHENMFWYRQDPGLGLRLIYFSYDVKMKEKGDIPEGYSVSREKKERFSLILESASTNQTSMYLCASRKDSHEQYFGPGTRLTVT.

This clonotype occurred once. The chain combines TRBV15 with TRBJ2-2, with 8 bases fitting TRBD1. Germline lookup yields CDR1 LNHNV and CDR2 YYDKDF (reference sequence). This CDR3 has 16 residues. The V and J ends lost 5 bases and 6 bases, in that order; junction bases with no gene match: 11. CDR3 loop: CATSGMTGVAPGELFF. CDR3 bases: TGTGCCACCAGCGGGATGACAGGGGTCGCCCCCGGGGAGCTGTTTTTT.

The rearrangement joins TRBV11-2 to TRBJ1-2; 11 bases fit TRBD1. Germline CDR1 is SGHAT and CDR2 is FQNNGV. V lost 5 bases, J lost 2 bases, and 7 bases stayed unmatched. CDR3 length: 16 residues. The CDR3 protein is CASSPQWTGGNYGYTF. CDR3 nucleotide sequence: TGTGCCAGCAGCCCTCAGTGGACAGGGGGCAACTATGGCTACACCTTC.

The sample holds a few counts of this clonotype. The chain links TRBV5-1 to TRBJ2-5, with 10 bases that match TRBD1. This CDR3 is built from 15 residues. CDR1 and CDR2 from the germline V gene are SGHRS and YFSETQ. After removal of 5 bases from V and 3 bases from J, the junction contained 7 bases not matched to a gene. The CDR3: CASSPTGTGEETQYF. The CDR3 DNA reads as TGCGCCAGCAGTCCCACCGGGACAGGGGAAGAGACCCAGTACTTC.

This chain links TRBV7-9 with TRBJ2-7, with D perhaps matching TRBD1 (5 bases). Germline CDR1 is SEHNR and CDR2 is FQNEAQ (reference sequence). Trimming cost V 1 base and J 2 bases, with 6 bases left between them. The CDR3 totals 13 residues. CDR3 bases: TGTGCCAGCAGCTTAGTGACAGCCTACGAGCAGTACTTC. Its protein product is CASSLVTAYEQYF.

The V gene is TRBV6-1, the J gene TRBJ1-5; 7 positions agree with TRBD1. CDR1 and CDR2 from the germline V gene are MNHNS and SASEGT. The CDR3 length is 16 residues. V was pared by 6 bases and J by 4 bases, with 12 bases of the junction left unmatched. The CDR3 DNA sequence: TGTGCCAGCAGAGGCAGGCCGGGGACAGATAATCAGCCCCAGCATTTT. It specifies CASRGRPGTDNQPQHF.

This clonotype was counted between two and nine times. CDR3 nucleotides: TGTGCCAGCAGACTAGACAGGGGGCAGGAAGCTTTCTTT. Protein: CASRLDRGQEAFF. The rearrangement links TRBV6-5 to TRBJ1-1; 10 bases fit TRBD1. CDR3 length equals 13 residues. Germline V gene lookup returns CDR1 MNHEY and CDR2 SVGAGI. Losses at the gene ends were 6 bases for V and 8 bases for J; bases not matched to a gene: 6.

The chain carries TRBV5-1 and TRBJ2-7; 8 positions match TRBD2. CDR3 length: 17 residues. The ends lost 2 bases at V and 0 bases at J; junction bases unmatched: 10. Germline values: CDR1 SGHRS, CDR2 YFSETQ. The CDR3 coding sequence is TGCGCCAGCAGCTTACCGGGTCCGGGAGGGCCCTCCTACGAGCAGTACTTC. Its translation: CASSLPGPGGPSYEQYF.

This clonotype showed up just a few times. The rearrangement links TRBV7-6 to TRBJ2-1, with TRBD1 matching over 10 bases. This CDR3 has 17 amino acids. The V segment lost 5 bases and the J segment 2 bases; nucleotides outside the gene matches: 9. Germline CDR1 and CDR2: SGHVS and FNYEAQ. CDR3 in amino acids: CASSISTGTGAYNEQFF. In DNA, the CDR3 is TGTGCCAGCAGCATCTCGACCGGGACAGGGGCCTACAATGAGCAGTTCTTC.

The V and J genes are TRBV7-2 and TRBJ2-1; D uncertain. V lost 4 bases to trimming and J lost 4 bases, with 11 bases between them. There are 14 residues in the CDR3. Germline values: CDR1 SGHTA, CDR2 FQGNSA. The CDR3 region is CASSSLTEYNEQFF. CDR3 DNA sequence: TGTGCCAGCAGCTCCCTGACCGAATACAATGAGCAGTTCTTC.

V gene TRBV20-1 combines with J gene TRBJ2-7, with D possibly being TRBD1 (6 bases). Germline V lookup: CDR1 DFQATT, CDR2 SNEGSKA (reference sequence). V gave up 2 bases and J gave up 0 bases, with 20 bases separating them. This CDR3 region has 17 residues. CDR3: CSARRGNTNRCSYEQYF. CDR3 sequence (DNA): TGCAGTGCTAGAAGGGGGAATACTAATCGTTGCTCCTACGAGCAGTACTTC.

Notes on this clonotype: Likely a read error: the CDR3 ends without its conserved phenylalanine or tryptophan. Because the CDR3's place on the DNA is in doubt, the DNA is left out and the CDR3 is given as listed by TCRdb. V and J are TRBV28 and TRBJ2-4; the DNA was not used to check the table's D call, TRBD1. The CDR3 is made up of 14 amino acids, end residues included. Germline assignment: CDR1 MDHEN and CDR2 SYDVKM. The CDR3 sequence is CASSPRRGGRFRYL.

This clonotype has a handful of counts. The V call is TRBV6-5, the J call TRBJ1-5; D is ambiguous. The CDR3 extends over 13 amino acids. Trimming left V 6 bases short and J 5 bases short, with 11 bases between. From germline, CDR1 is MNHEY and CDR2 SVGAGI. In nucleotides, the CDR3 is TGTGCCAGCAGGTCAAGGGAGGATCAGCCCCAGCATTTT. As protein: CASRSREDQPQHF.

The chain carries TRBV10-2 and TRBJ1-6; D not certain. Germline assignment: CDR1 WSHSY and CDR2 SAAADI. This CDR3 is 13 amino acids long. V was shortened by 7 bases and J by 0 bases, with 4 bases between the two germline ends. The CDR3 bases are TGCGCCAGCAAGAGCTCCTATAATTCACCCCTCCACTTT. It encodes CASKSSYNSPLHF.

The rearrangement uses TRBV24-1 and TRBJ2-5; D gene unclear. The CDR3 is 14 amino acids. Per germline, CDR1 KGHDR and CDR2 SFDVKD. V was trimmed by 0 bases and J by 9 bases, leaving 13 bases between them. The CDR3 protein is CATSDLLAVVAQYF. The CDR3 region has the DNA TGTGCCACCAGTGATTTGCTTGCCGTGGTAGCCCAGTACTTC.

This clonotype turned up a few times. The gene calls are TRBV11-1 and TRBJ2-1; TRBD2 matches at 7 bases. V lost 1 base, J lost 2 bases, and 8 bases stayed unmatched. Looked up from germline, CDR1 is SGHAT and CDR2 is FQDESV (reference sequence). The CDR3 has 17 residues. The CDR3 is CASSLDRREGPYNEQFF. Written as DNA, the CDR3 is TGTGCCAGCAGCTTAGATCGGAGGGAGGGCCCCTACAATGAGCAGTTCTTC.

The chain links TRBV20-1 to TRBJ1-6, with D unresolved. The V gene's germline CDR1 is DFQATT and CDR2 SNEGSKA (reference sequence). The CDR3 loop spans 15 amino acids. Trimming shortened V by 5 bases and J by 9 bases, and 20 bases separated the two germline ends. The CDR3 region has the DNA TGCAGTGCTGAGTCGACCGGGATCCCGGGTTCACCCCTCCACTTT. Its protein is CSAESTGIPGSPLHF.